This entry describes one T cell receptor (beta chain). Antigen unknown. Primers included in the PCR were 60 Vbeta and 13 Jbeta primers. Assay used: immunoSEQ multiplex PCR; TCRdb lists only in-frame clones, some missing. The sample features over 45,000 clones, with 2% to 2.5% in its top ten. The entry originates in a study of cytomegalovirus exposure and HLA in healthy donors. Findings and caveats of the study: TCR beta chains numbering 164 were designated cytomegalovirus-associated.

V was shortened by 0 bases and J by 0 bases, with 12 bases between the two germline ends. The CDR3 is made up of 16 amino acids. Germline V CDR1 and CDR2: LGHNA, YSLEER. Sequencing input: PBMCs. V is TRBV4-3 and J is TRBJ2-7; D remains unclear. The source is a woman in her forties in good health and CMV-seronegative. Written as DNA, the CDR3 is TGCGCCAGCAGCCAAGACGCGAACTACCTCTCCTACGAGCAGTACTTC. Protein product: CASSQDANYLSYEQYF.